Each of the 14 T cell receptor beta chains below was sequenced from the same sample in a study of T cells after yellow fever vaccination. TCRdb called the 5' RACE reads again in MiXCR, with one record for every CDR3 protein. The sample includes about 53,000 distinct CDR3 sequences, 5.5% to 6% seen only once; the top ten take roughly a third. This sample comprised PBMCs, either bulk or a sorted T-cell subset (CD4+, CD8+, memory, or dextramer-sorted; not recorded which), obtained on the day of the yellow fever booster vaccination. The receptors come from a man aged 18-30 years who received the YFV17D yellow fever vaccine.

This clonotype appeared a few times. The chain employs TRBV7-8 and TRBJ2-1; 10 nucleotides agree with TRBD2. CDR1 is SGHVS and CDR2 is FQNEAQ in the germline V gene. The V segment lost 6 bases and the J segment 1 base; nucleotides outside the gene matches: 3. The CDR3 extends over 15 amino acids. Here the CDR3 reads CASRPAGGSYNEQFF. The CDR3 DNA follows: TGTGCCAGCAGACCAGCGGGGGGGTCCTACAATGAGCAGTTCTTC.

This clonotype was counted only a few times. This chain uses TRBV20-1 with TRBJ1-3; D gene ambiguous. The CDR3 length is 14 residues. Deletions cut 5 bases from V and 4 bases from J, with 15 bases between. From germline, CDR1 is DFQATT and CDR2 SNEGSKA (reference sequence). DNA of the CDR3: TGCAGTGCTTTCGACGGAGAGGGCGGAAACACCATATATTTT. Residues: CSAFDGEGGNTIYF.

This clonotype appeared many times. The chain carries TRBV6-5 and TRBJ2-7, with TRBD1 as a possible D gene (5 bases). Germline CDR1 is MNHEY and CDR2 is SVGAGI. Trimming stripped 5 bases from V and 6 bases from J, with 14 bases between. This CDR3 spans 13 amino acids. Here the CDR3 reads CASSPGQGFEQYF. The CDR3 DNA sequence: TGTGCCAGCAGTCCGGGCCAGGGTTTCGAGCAGTACTTC.

The chain combines TRBV6-2 or TRBV6-3 with TRBJ2-1; D unresolved. This CDR3 contains 15 residues. V was clipped by 5 bases and J by 0 bases, with 11 bases between them. Germline values: CDR1 MNHEY, CDR2 SVGEGT. This chain's CDR3 is CASSPARSSYNEQFF. CDR3 coding DNA: TGTGCCAGCAGTCCGGCCAGGAGCTCCTACAATGAGCAGTTCTTC.

This chain joins TRBV5-6 and TRBJ2-7; D possibly corresponds to TRBD1 (6 bases). Trimming removed 2 bases at V and 2 bases at J, with 14 bases between. This CDR3 is 15 amino acids long. Germline CDR1 is SGHDT and CDR2 is YYEEEE. Written as DNA, the CDR3 is TGTGCCAGCAGCTTAACCGGGACATTAGCCTACGAGCAGTACGTC. Its protein product is CASSLTGTLAYEQYV.

This clonotype showed up many times. V is TRBV6-1 and J is TRBJ1-6, with a possible D match to TRBD1 (5 bases). The germline V and J ends were trimmed by 6 bases and 12 bases, with 18 bases remaining between them. CDR3 length equals 14 residues. Looked up from germline, CDR1 is MNHNS and CDR2 is SASEGT. CDR3 nucleotides: TGTGCCAGCAGGGACACCCGGCGTTCAATACCCCTCCACTTT. It encodes CASRDTRRSIPLHF.

V gene TRBV24-1 combines with J gene TRBJ2-2; D may be TRBD1 (5 bases). This CDR3 region has 16 residues. Trimming cost V 4 bases and J 4 bases, with 15 bases left between them. CDR1 and CDR2 (germline): KGHDR, SFDVKD. CDR3 residues: CATSEYKGASTGELFF. CDR3 in DNA: TGTGCCACCAGTGAATATAAAGGGGCCTCCACCGGGGAGCTGTTTTTT.

This clonotype was picked up many times. CDR3 protein: CASSFRTGTDTQYF. CDR3 nucleotide sequence: TGTGCCAGCAGTTTCCGGACAGGGACAGATACGCAGTATTTT. This chain joins TRBV12-3 or TRBV12-4 and TRBJ2-3; 8 bases map to TRBD1. J gave up 3 bases and V 3 bases, and 2 bases lay outside the gene matches. This CDR3 is 14 amino acids long.

The chain has TRBV6-6 and TRBJ1-2; D unclear. The CDR3 totals 14 residues. Trimming removed 2 bases at V and 4 bases at J, with 11 bases between. The germline V gene encodes CDR1 MNHNY and CDR2 SVGAGI (reference sequence). The CDR3 here is CASSYAEPSYGYTF. The CDR3 bases are TGTGCCAGCAGTTACGCGGAACCCTCCTATGGCTACACCTTC.

This clonotype has only a few counts. The CDR3 sequence: CSVTVPTNEKLFF. DNA for the CDR3: TGCAGCGTGACAGTACCAACTAATGAAAAACTGTTTTTT. This sequence joins TRBV29-1 and TRBJ1-4; a possible D gene is TRBD1 (5 bases). V dropped 6 bases and J dropped 0 bases, with 8 bases sitting between them. This CDR3 spans 13 amino acids. From germline, CDR1 is SQVTM and CDR2 ANQGSEA.

Here the CDR3 DNA reads TGTGCCAGCAGCTTTGACCTTCAAGAGACCCAGTACTTC. Translated, it gives CASSFDLQETQYF. This chain joins TRBV5-6 and TRBJ2-5; D is unclear. The germline V and J ends were trimmed by 2 bases and 2 bases, with 7 bases remaining between them. The CDR3 extends over 13 amino acids. CDR1 SGHDT and CDR2 YYEEEE come from the germline V gene.

At least ten counts were recorded for this clonotype. The rearrangement uses TRBV12-3 or TRBV12-4 and TRBJ1-1, with a tentative D call TRBD1 (6 bases). Trimming left V 6 bases short and J 1 base short, with 12 bases between. The CDR3 runs 14 residues. CDR3 sequence (DNA): TGTGCCAGCAGGGGGGGGCTCACGAACACTGAAGCTTTCTTT. Residues: CASRGGLTNTEAFF.

This clonotype has ten or more counts. The rearrangement links TRBV6-6 to TRBJ2-3; TRBD1 matches at 9 bases. The trim removed 9 bases at V and 1 base at J, leaving 2 bases unmatched. Germline values: CDR1 MNHNY, CDR2 SVGAGI (reference sequence). The CDR3 contains 13 residues. CDR3 sequence: CASWTGGTDTQYF. CDR3 sequence (DNA): TGTGCCAGTTGGACAGGGGGCACAGATACGCAGTATTTT.

This clonotype came up many times. This rearrangement joins TRBV5-1 to TRBJ2-3; weak D call: TRBD1 (6 bases). The CDR3 consists of 15 residues. Trimming took off 2 bases at V and 2 bases at J, with 12 bases between the two ends. Germline V gives CDR1 SGHRS, CDR2 YFSETQ. CDR3: CASSFPQGNTDTQYF. For the CDR3, the DNA is TGCGCCAGCAGCTTCCCCCAGGGGAACACAGATACGCAGTATTTT. The whole variable domain, filled in from reference TRBV5-1 and TRBJ2-3, reads KAGVTQTPRYLIKTRGQQVTLSCSPISGHRSVSWYQQTPGQGLQFLFEYFSETQRNKGNFPGRFSGRQFSNSRSEMNVSTLELGDSALYLCASSFPQGNTDTQYFGPGTRLTVL.